This TCR beta chain was obtained from a study of T cells in Graves' hyperthyroidism and ophthalmopathy. Study outcomes and limitations: The blood repertoire included most of the expanded thyroid clonotypes above 0.001. With a median lead of around 6.7 months before onset, the model predicted ophthalmopathy.

This CDR3 has 13 residues. With 2 bases removed from V and 6 bases from J, the gap between germline ends came to 10 bases. Per germline, CDR1 MGHRA and CDR2 YSYEKL. A note on this clonotype: Its target is not known.

Regions amplified from RNA transcripts were the TCR beta CDR3 regions. Initially, a first-round RT-PCR of the TCR CDR3 employed the HTBI primer set. Each CDR3 protein is one row after TCRdb ran MiXCR on the multiplex PCR reads. This sample has roughly 350,000 distinct CDR3 sequences, with about 14% found just once. Disease lasting under 3 months, a NOSPECS grade of at least 4, and a Clinical Activity Score of at least 3 were features of the ophthalmopathy patients. Each 10 ml fresh peripheral blood draw supplied the PBMCs. Sequences were obtained from blood. The chain has TRBV4-1 and TRBJ1-2; maybe TRBD1 (6 bases). The clonotype comes from a woman in her 30s with Graves' ophthalmopathy. CDR3 nucleotides: TGCGCCAGCAGCCAACAAGAGGGGGATGGCTACACCTTC. Its protein product is CASSQQEGDGYTF.